This section outlines one T cell receptor (beta chain) sequence together with its context. This clonotype was picked up a small number of times. Its binding antigen is unknown. Per-base quality was not reported, and no clone a single base away is much larger than it. This sample was included in a study of T cell repertoires in cytomegalovirus infection (dated by TCRdb to about 2019). For the study in its entirety: Recently identified HLA-C-restricted CMV epitopes, whose presentation resists viral immunomodulation, were targeted by peptide stimulations together with well-studied HLA-B-restricted epitopes. Donor HLA type was relevant to the analysis, because carriage of CMV infection together with the matching HLA type was indicated by public TCR beta signatures. Study-wide conclusions, independent of this receptor: The ex vivo response was dominated by HLA-C-restricted CMV-specific TCR beta clonotypes, which also provided the single most frequent clonotype in two of eight donors. In both this cohort and an independent cohort of more than 350 donors, the cumulative frequency of public TCR beta family members distinguished carriers of CMV infection plus the relevant HLA type.

What this sample's treatment or condition label stands for: in vitro stimulation with specific CMV peptide epitopes to enrich CMV-specific T cells. The germline V gene (reference sequence) specifies LNHNV as CDR1 and YYDKDF as CDR2. From the cysteine through the phenylalanine, the CDR3 covers 15 amino acids. Only the CDR3 DNA is retained, 45 bases long and in frame from the first base. Trimming leaves V shorter by 9 bases and J shorter by 2 bases, with the junction holding 8 bases beyond the gene matches. Sequenced using an Illumina HiSeq 1500. The public sequencing data were trimmed at Q25 with fastp and processed into clonotypes with MiXCR by TCRdb, which kept only in-frame beta chains. Rows with a matching CDR3 protein are joined into one entry that keeps the most common DNA and genes. The sample has approximately 25,000 distinct CDR3 sequences on record, around 19% of them singletons. Jointly, the top ten make up roughly 80% of the sample.

This chain is built from TRBV15 and TRBJ2-5; a stretch of 11 junction bases matches TRBD2. Sequenced here: CD8+ T cells from cultured PBMCs, sampled from culture after CMV antigen stimulation. This TCR derives from a human donor in good health (CMV status not recorded). Some clones in this sample may be carry-over from other donors' samples. At the DNA level, the sequence is TGTGCCACGATCCCTAGCGGGGGGTCACAAGAGACCCAGTACTTC. It translates as CATIPSGGSQETQYF.